These T cell receptor beta chains were read from a single sample in a study of identifying expanded T cells in peripheral blood. Sequencing was performed with immunoSEQ multiplex PCR; in TCRdb, only in-frame clones are kept and a portion is missing. The sample consists of over 90,000 clones, approximately 86% of them appearing once. The specimen sequenced was blood. The receptors derive from a person aged 18 to 70 in good health. CDR3s include the opening cysteine and the closing phenylalanine or tryptophan. D genes are given only for firm matches. The size field is filled for only some rows; it gives once, few, many or a size class.

TRBV7-9	TRBJ2-2	TRBD1	.	CASSLGQGSAGELFF	TGTGCCAGCAGCTTAGGACAGGGATCAGCCGGGGAGCTGTTTTTT
TRBV4-1	TRBJ2-1	.	.	CASMDLAVRNEQFF	TGCGCCAGCATGGATTTAGCCGTGAGAAATGAGCAGTTCTTC
TRBV7-3	TRBJ2-3	.	once	CASSSDRTMTDTQYF	TGTGCCAGCAGCTCCGATCGAACAATGACAGATACGCAGTATTTT
TRBV6-6	TRBJ2-3	TRBD2	.	CASTGLARGTDTQYF	TGTGCCAGCACCGGACTAGCAAGAGGCACAGATACGCAGTATTTT
TRBV6-1	TRBJ1-1	.	.	CASSLQGPDTEAFF	TGTGCCAGCAGCCTACAGGGACCCGACACTGAAGCTTTCTTT
TRBV19	TRBJ2-3	.	.	CASSIGSDYVRTQYF	TGTGCCAGTAGTATAGGTTCAGACTACGTACGTACGCAGTATTTT
TRBV11-2	TRBJ2-1	.	.	CASSLSRTEQFF	TGTGCCAGCAGCTTGTCTAGGACTGAGCAGTTCTTC
TRBV18	TRBJ1-1	.	.	CASLRVGGSTEAFF	TGTGCCAGCTTACGAGTCGGAGGGAGTACTGAAGCTTTCTTT
TRBV5-1	TRBJ2-6	TRBD1	.	CATRTGGLSGANVLTF	TGCGCCACCCGGACAGGGGGCCTCTCTGGGGCCAACGTCCTGACTTTC
TRBV9	TRBJ2-7	.	.	CASSVEGGEQYF	TGTGCCAGCAGCGTAGAAGGTGGCGAGCAGTACTTC
TRBV5-1	TRBJ1-4	TRBD1	.	CASSGGTVNEKLFF	TGCGCCAGCAGCGGCGGGACAGTTAATGAAAAACTGTTTTTT
TRBV5-1	TRBJ2-3	.	few	CASSYSDPSTDTQYF	TGCGCCAGCAGCTATTCCGACCCGAGCACAGATACGCAGTATTTT
TRBV7-2	TRBJ1-5	.	.	CASSLRGVSNQPQHF	TGTGCCAGCAGCTTACGAGGTGTTAGCAATCAGCCCCAGCATTTT
TRBV7-2	TRBJ1-5	.	.	CASSIEQGKPQHF	TGTGCCAGCAGCATAGAACAGGGTAAGCCCCAGCATTTT
TRBV6-1	TRBJ2-1	TRBD1	.	CASSSLGQEVGEQFF	TGTGCCAGCAGTTCCCTGGGACAGGAGGTAGGTGAGCAGTTCTTC
TRBV19	TRBJ1-2	TRBD1	few	CASTLPFGQGVGGYTF	TGTGCCAGTACCCTCCCTTTTGGGCAGGGGGTAGGTGGCTACACCTTC
TRBV7-2	TRBJ2-1	.	once	CASSWGPKQFF	TGTGCCAGCTCCTGGGGGCCGAAGCAGTTCTTC
TRBV30	TRBJ1-5	TRBD1	once	CAVKRQGKRQPQHF	TGTGCCGTAAAAAGACAGGGAAAGAGGCAGCCCCAGCATTTT
TRBV11-3	TRBJ2-2	.	.	CASSSTVPGELFF	TGTGCCAGCAGCTCAACCGTTCCCGGGGAGCTGTTTTTT
TRBV29-1	TRBJ1-2	TRBD1	.	CSVPFYWGRDSYGYTF	TGCAGCGTTCCGTTCTATTGGGGTCGGGACAGCTATGGCTACACCTTC
TRBV2	TRBJ1-5	.	.	CASSGDSYNQPQHF	TGTGCCAGCAGCGGTGACAGCTACAATCAGCCCCAGCATTTT
TRBV5-1	TRBJ2-3	.	once	CASSLTGPGGTDTQYF	TGCGCCAGCAGCTTAACCGGGCCAGGGGGCACAGATACGCAGTATTTT
TRBV7-9	TRBJ1-2	TRBD1	once	CASSQGQGLGYTF	TGTGCCAGCAGCCAAGGACAGGGACTTGGCTACACCTTC
TRBV7-9	TRBJ2-6	TRBD2	.	CASSFQTSFSDGANVLTF	TGTGCCAGCAGTTTTCAGACTAGCTTTTCGGACGGGGCCAACGTCCTGACTTTC
TRBV9	TRBJ2-7	.	.	CASSAGGVWNEQYF	TGTGCCAGCAGCGCCGGAGGGGTTTGGAACGAGCAGTACTTC
TRBV6-5	TRBJ2-2	.	.	CASSYSGWELFF	TGTGCCAGCAGTTACTCGGGATGGGAGCTGTTTTTT
TRBV4-1	TRBJ2-2	.	.	CASSSQGPANTGELFF	TGCGCCAGCAGTTCCCAGGGGCCAGCGAACACCGGGGAGCTGTTTTTT
TRBV7-8	TRBJ2-7	.	.	CASARQVKSYEQYF	TGTGCCAGCGCCAGGCAGGTTAAAAGCTACGAGCAGTACTTC
TRBV9	TRBJ1-1	.	once	CASSPRTGGTEAFF	TGTGCCAGCAGCCCAAGGACCGGGGGTACTGAAGCTTTCTTT
TRBV14	TRBJ1-2	.	.	CASSGQFNYGYTF	TGTGCCAGCAGCGGACAATTTAACTATGGCTACACCTTC
TRBV18	TRBJ1-2	TRBD1	.	CASSQIPQGENGYTF	TGTGCCAGCTCACAGATACCTCAGGGGGAGAATGGCTACACCTTC
TRBV5-1	TRBJ1-4	.	.	CASSLGSTNEKLFF	TGCGCCAGCAGCCTGGGAAGTACTAATGAAAAACTGTTTTTT
TRBV13	TRBJ1-1	.	.	CASRIVGGTEAFF	TGTGCCAGCAGAATCGTCGGGGGGACTGAAGCTTTCTTT
TRBV2	TRBJ1-5	.	.	CASSVGQGWQPQHF	TGTGCCAGCAGTGTCGGTCAGGGATGGCAGCCCCAGCATTTT
TRBV2	TRBJ1-2	.	.	CASSERVETSLSRGYTF	TGTGCCAGCAGTGAAAGGGTGGAGACTTCCCTCTCTCGTGGCTACACCTTC
TRBV4-3	TRBJ2-7	.	.	CASSQEAGRRQYF	TGCGCCAGCAGCCAAGAGGCGGGGAGAAGACAGTACTTC
TRBV30	TRBJ1-3	.	few	CAWSVPLDSVSGNTIYF	TGTGCCTGGAGTGTACCGCTAGACAGCGTCTCTGGAAACACCATATATTTT
TRBV29-1	TRBJ2-1	.	.	CSVQQVSYNEQFF	TGCAGCGTTCAACAGGTCTCCTACAATGAGCAGTTCTTC
TRBV19	TRBJ1-1	.	.	CASRRGLLGHTEAFF	TGTGCCAGTAGGAGAGGGTTGCTGGGACACACTGAAGCTTTCTTT
TRBV11-2	TRBJ1-1	.	.	CASSLGALTEAFF	TGTGCCAGCAGCTTAGGAGCCCTGACTGAAGCTTTCTTT
TRBV2	TRBJ2-7	.	.	CASSVGYEQYF	TGTGCCAGCAGTGTGGGTTACGAGCAGTACTTC
TRBV12-5	TRBJ2-3	.	.	CASGSLIRESTDTQYF	TGTGCTAGTGGTTCCCTGATTCGGGAGAGCACAGATACGCAGTATTTT
TRBV5-5	TRBJ1-1	TRBD1	.	CASSGWDSSYTEAFF	TGTGCCAGCAGCGGGTGGGACAGCTCCTACACTGAAGCTTTCTTT
TRBV5-4	TRBJ2-3	TRBD2	.	CASSLGLAESTDTQYF	TGTGCCAGCAGCTTGGGGCTAGCGGAAAGCACAGATACGCAGTATTTT
TRBV7-3	TRBJ1-2	.	.	CASSPSDDSYGYTF	TGTGCCAGCAGCCCATCTGACGACAGTTACGGCTACACCTTC
TRBV6-5	TRBJ1-1	TRBD1	.	CASGSTGEEAFF	TGTGCCAGCGGATCGACAGGGGAGGAAGCTTTCTTT
TRBV5-1	TRBJ1-5	TRBD1	.	CASSRGQGQPQHF	TGCGCCAGCAGCCGAGGACAGGGGCAGCCCCAGCATTTT